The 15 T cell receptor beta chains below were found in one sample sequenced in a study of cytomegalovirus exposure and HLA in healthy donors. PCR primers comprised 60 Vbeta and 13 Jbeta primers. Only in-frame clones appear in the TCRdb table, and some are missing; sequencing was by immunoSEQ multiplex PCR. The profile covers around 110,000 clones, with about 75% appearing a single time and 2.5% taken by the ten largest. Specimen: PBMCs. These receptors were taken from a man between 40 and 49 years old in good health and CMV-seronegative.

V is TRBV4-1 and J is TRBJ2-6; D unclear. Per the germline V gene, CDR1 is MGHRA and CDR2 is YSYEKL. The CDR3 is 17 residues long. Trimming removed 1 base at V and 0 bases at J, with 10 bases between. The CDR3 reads CASSQGPSSSGANVLTF. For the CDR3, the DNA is TGCGCCAGCAGCCAAGGTCCCAGTTCCTCTGGGGCCAACGTCCTGACTTTC.

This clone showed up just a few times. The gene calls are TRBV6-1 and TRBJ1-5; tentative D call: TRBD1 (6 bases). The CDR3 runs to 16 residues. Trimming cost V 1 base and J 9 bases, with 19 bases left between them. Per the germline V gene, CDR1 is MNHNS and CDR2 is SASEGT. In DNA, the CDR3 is TGTGCCAGCAGTGAAGGGGCAAACAGGGTCCCGAGGCCCCAGCATTTT. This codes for CASSEGANRVPRPQHF.

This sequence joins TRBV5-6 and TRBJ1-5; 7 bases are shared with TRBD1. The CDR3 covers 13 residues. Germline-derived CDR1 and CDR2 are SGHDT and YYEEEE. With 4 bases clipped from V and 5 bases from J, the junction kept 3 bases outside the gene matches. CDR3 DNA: TGTGCCAGCAGCCAAACAGGGGATCAGCCCCAGCATTTT. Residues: CASSQTGDQPQHF.

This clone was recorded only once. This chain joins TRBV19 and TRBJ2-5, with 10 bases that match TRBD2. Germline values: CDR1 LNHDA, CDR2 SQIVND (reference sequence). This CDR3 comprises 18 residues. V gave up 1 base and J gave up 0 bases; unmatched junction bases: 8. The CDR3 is CASSIVGGAGGYQETQYF. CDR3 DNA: TGTGCCAGTAGTATAGTCGGGGGAGCGGGGGGGTACCAAGAGACCCAGTACTTC.

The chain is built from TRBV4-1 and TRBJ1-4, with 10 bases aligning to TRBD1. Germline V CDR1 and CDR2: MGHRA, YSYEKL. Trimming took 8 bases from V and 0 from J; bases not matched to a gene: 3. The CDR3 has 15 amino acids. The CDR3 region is CASGTGATTNEKLFF. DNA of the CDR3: TGCGCCAGCGGGACAGGGGCAACAACTAATGAAAAACTGTTTTTT.

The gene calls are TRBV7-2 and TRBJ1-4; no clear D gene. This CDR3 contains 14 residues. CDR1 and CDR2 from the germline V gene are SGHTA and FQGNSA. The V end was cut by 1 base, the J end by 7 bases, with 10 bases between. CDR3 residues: CASSLGGRGEKLFF. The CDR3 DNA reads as TGTGCCAGCAGCTTAGGAGGCCGGGGTGAAAAACTGTTTTTT.

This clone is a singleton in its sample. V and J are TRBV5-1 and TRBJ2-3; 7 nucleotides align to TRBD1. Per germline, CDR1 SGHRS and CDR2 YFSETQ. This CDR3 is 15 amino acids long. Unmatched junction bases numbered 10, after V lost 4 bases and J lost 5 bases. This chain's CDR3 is CASSPNRGLGDTQYF. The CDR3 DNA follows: TGCGCCAGCAGCCCCAACAGGGGATTGGGAGATACGCAGTATTTT.

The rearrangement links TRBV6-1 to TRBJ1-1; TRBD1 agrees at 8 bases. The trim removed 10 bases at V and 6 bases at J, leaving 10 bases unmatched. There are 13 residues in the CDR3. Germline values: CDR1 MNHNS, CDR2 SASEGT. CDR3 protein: CAIPRTGTAEAFF. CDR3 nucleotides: TGTGCCATCCCTCGGACAGGGACGGCTGAAGCTTTCTTT.

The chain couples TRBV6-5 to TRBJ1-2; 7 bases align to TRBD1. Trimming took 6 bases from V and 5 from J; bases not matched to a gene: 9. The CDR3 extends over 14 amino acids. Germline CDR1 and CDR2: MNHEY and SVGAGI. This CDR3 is CASRNRDSWYGYTF. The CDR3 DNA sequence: TGTGCCAGCAGAAACCGGGACAGTTGGTATGGCTACACCTTC.

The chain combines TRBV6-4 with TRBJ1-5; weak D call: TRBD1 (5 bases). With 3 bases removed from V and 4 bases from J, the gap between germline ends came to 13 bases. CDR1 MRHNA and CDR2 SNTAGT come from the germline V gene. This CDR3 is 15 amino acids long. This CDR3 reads CASSEIGGANQPQHF. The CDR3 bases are TGTGCCAGCAGTGAAATCGGGGGAGCAAATCAGCCCCAGCATTTT.

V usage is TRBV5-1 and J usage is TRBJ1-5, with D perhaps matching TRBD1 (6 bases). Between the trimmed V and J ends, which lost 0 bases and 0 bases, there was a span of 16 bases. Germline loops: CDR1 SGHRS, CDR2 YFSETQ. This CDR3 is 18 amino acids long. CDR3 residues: CASSLAGGGPYSNQPQHF. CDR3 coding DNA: TGCGCCAGCAGCTTGGCCGGGGGGGGCCCCTATAGCAATCAGCCCCAGCATTTT.

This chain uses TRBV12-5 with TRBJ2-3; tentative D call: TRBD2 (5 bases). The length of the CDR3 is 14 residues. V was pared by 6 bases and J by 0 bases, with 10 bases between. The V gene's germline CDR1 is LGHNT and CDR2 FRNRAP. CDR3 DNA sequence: TGTGCTAGTGGACCCCTAGCTAGCACAGATACGCAGTATTTT. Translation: CASGPLASTDTQYF.

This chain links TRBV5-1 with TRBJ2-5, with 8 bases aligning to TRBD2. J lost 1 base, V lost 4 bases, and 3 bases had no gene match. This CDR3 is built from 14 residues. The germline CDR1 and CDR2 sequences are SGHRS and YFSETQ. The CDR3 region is CASSIGGAQETQYF. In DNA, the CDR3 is TGCGCCAGCAGCATCGGGGGGGCCCAAGAGACCCAGTACTTC.

The CDR3 DNA reads as TGTGCCAGCAGTCAATTAGCGGGGGGGCGCACAGATACGCAGTATTTT. The encoded protein is CASSQLAGGRTDTQYF. The J gene is TRBJ2-3, the V gene TRBV28; TRBD2 agrees at 11 bases. The V segment lost 5 bases and the J segment 1 base; nucleotides outside the gene matches: 5. Germline V lookup: CDR1 MDHEN, CDR2 SYDVKM. The CDR3 runs 16 residues.

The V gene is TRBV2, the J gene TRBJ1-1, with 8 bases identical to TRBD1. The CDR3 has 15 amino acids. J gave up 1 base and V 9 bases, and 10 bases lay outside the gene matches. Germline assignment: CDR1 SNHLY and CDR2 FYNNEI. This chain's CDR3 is CASAQRTGTNTEAFF. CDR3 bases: TGTGCCAGTGCCCAGAGGACAGGGACGAACACTGAAGCTTTCTTT.